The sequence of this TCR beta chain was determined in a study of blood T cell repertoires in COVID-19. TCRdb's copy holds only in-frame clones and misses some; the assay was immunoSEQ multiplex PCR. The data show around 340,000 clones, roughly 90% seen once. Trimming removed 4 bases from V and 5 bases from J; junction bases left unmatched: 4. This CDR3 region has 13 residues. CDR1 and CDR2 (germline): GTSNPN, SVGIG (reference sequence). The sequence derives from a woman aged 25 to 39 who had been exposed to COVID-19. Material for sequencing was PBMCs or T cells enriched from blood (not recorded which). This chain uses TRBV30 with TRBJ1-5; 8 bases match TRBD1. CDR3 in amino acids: CAWMQGADQPQHF. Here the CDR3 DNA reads TGTGCCTGGATGCAGGGGGCCGATCAGCCCCAGCATTTT.